These T cell receptor beta chains were read from a single sample in a study of metastatic and nonmetastatic thyroid tumors. Through MiXCR, TCRdb re-clonotyped the PCR reads. The sample consists of more than 10,000 clones, under 30% of them appearing once. The sample was blood. The receptor set was obtained from a female donor with papillary thyroid cancer or a benign thyroid nodule (not recorded which). Some clones in this sample may be carry-over from other donors' samples. The CDR3 runs from the conserved cysteine through the conserved F or W. The D gene is left open where the match is weak. Only some rows state a clone size, as once, few, many or a class for expanded clones.

V	size	D	J	DNA	CDR3
TRBV10-3	medium-sized	TRBD2	TRBJ2-7	TGTGCCATCAGTGGGCAGGGAGGGGTGGGGAGGTACGAGCAGTACTTC	CAISGQGGVGRYEQYF
TRBV5-8	many	.	TRBJ2-5	TGTGCCAGCAGCTTGATGCAGGGCCGGACCGTGGAGACCCAGTACTTC	CASSLMQGRTVETQYF
TRBV28	few	TRBD1	TRBJ2-7	TGTGCCAGCAGCTTACTCCGGGACAGGAGCTCCTACGAGCAGTACTTC	CASSLLRDRSSYEQYF
TRBV29-1	many	TRBD1	TRBJ2-1	TGCAGCGTTCAAATTTGGGACAGCTCCTACAATGAGCAGTTCTTC	CSVQIWDSSYNEQFF
TRBV11-1	few	.	TRBJ1-1	TGTGCCAGCAGCTTAGCTGGCAGTGAAGCTTTCTTT	CASSLAGSEAFF
TRBV28	few	.	TRBJ1-1	TGTGCCAGCAGTCCGACAGAGGAAGCTTTCTTT	CASSPTEEAFF
TRBV4-3	.	.	TRBJ2-7	TGCGCCAGCAGCCAAGATAAACAGGGCTACGAGCAGTACTTC	CASSQDKQGYEQYF
TRBV28	.	.	TRBJ1-5	TGTGCCAGCAGTTTAATAGGCAAGGTCAAGCCCCAGCATTTT	CASSLIGKVKPQHF
TRBV4-1	many	TRBD1	TRBJ1-3	TGCGCCAGCAGCCAACCCCACAGGGGGCGAAAAAACACCATATATTTT	CASSQPHRGRKNTIYF
TRBV3-1	many	.	TRBJ2-5	TGTGCCAGCAGCTTACGACAGGTCCAAGAGACCCAGTACTTC	CASSLRQVQETQYF
TRBV7-9	many	TRBD2	TRBJ2-1	TGTGCCAGCAGCACGGGGGGATACAATGAGCAGTTCTTC	CASSTGGYNEQFF
TRBV6-1	.	.	TRBJ2-7	TGTGCCAGCGGCAACACCTACGAGCAGTACTTC	CASGNTYEQYF
TRBV19	.	.	TRBJ1-1	TGTGCCAGTACCACCTTTGGGCGTGGACGGACTGAAGCTTTCTTT	CASTTFGRGRTEAFF
TRBV9	.	.	TRBJ1-2	TGTGCCAACAGCAAGGAAGGTACTGCGCGCTATGGCTACACCTTC	CANSKEGTARYGYTF
TRBV5-1	many	TRBD1	TRBJ1-5	TGCGCCAGCAGACTAGGGACAGGGGGGAGCAATCAGCCCCAGCATTTT	CASRLGTGGSNQPQHF
TRBV20-1	medium-sized	TRBD1	TRBJ2-7	TGCAGTGCAAGGGGACAGGAGTTCGGCGAGCAGTACTTC	CSARGQEFGEQYF